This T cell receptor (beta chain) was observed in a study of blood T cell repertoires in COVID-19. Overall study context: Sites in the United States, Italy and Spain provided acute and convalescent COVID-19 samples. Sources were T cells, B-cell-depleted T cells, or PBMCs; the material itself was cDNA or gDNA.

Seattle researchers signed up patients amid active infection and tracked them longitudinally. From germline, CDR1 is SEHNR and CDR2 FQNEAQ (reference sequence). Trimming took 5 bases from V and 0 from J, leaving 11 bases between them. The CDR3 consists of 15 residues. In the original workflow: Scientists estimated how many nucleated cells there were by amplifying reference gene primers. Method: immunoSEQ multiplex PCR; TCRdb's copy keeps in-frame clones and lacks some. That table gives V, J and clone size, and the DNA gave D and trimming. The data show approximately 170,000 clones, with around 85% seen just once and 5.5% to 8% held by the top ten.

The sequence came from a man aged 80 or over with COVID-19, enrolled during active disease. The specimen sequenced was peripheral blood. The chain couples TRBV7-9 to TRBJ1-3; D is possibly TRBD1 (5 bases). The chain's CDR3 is CASSPDSHSGNTIYF. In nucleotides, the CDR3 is TGTGCCAGCAGCCCCGACAGCCACTCTGGAAACACCATATATTTT.